This TCR beta chain derives from a study of control samples from healthy donors and cancer patients. Generated by immunoSEQ multiplex PCR, the TCRdb table keeps only in-frame clones and is missing some. The data hold some 80,000 clones, with roughly 86% observed a single time. The CDR3 has 15 residues. Trimming took 6 bases from V and 5 from J, leaving 18 bases between them. Germline lookup yields CDR1 SGHKS and CDR2 YYEKEE (reference sequence). The chain links TRBV5-5 to TRBJ2-1; D gene uncertain. The clonotype comes from a man aged 45-65 years in good health. Sample: blood. The CDR3 sequence is CASTHRVGGNNEQFF. The DNA for the CDR3 is TGTGCCAGCACACACCGAGTCGGCGGTAACAATGAGCAGTTCTTC.